Each of the 31 T cell receptor beta chains below was sequenced from the same sample in a study of T cells after yellow fever vaccination. TCRdb itself ran the 5' RACE reads through MiXCR, one entry per CDR3 protein. The top ten clones hold 14% to 15% of a sample with hundreds of thousands of distinct CDR3 sequences, 9% to 15% of them seen once. The source material was PBMCs, sampled on the day of the yellow fever booster vaccination. The receptors come from a man aged 25 to 40 who received the YFV17D yellow fever vaccine.

This clonotype was seen a handful of times. The genes are TRBV29-1 and TRBJ2-7; 11 bases are shared with TRBD1. Unmatched junction bases numbered 6, after V lost 6 bases and J lost 2 bases. The CDR3 is made up of 14 amino acids. CDR1 and CDR2 from the germline V gene are SQVTM and ANQGSEA. CDR3 amino acids: CSVGTGGPTYEQYF. As DNA, the CDR3 is TGCAGCGTCGGGACAGGGGGACCTACCTACGAGCAGTACTTC.

This clonotype has more than one count but fewer than ten. The chain carries TRBV20-1 and TRBJ2-3, with unresolved D. The ends were cut back, 6 bases at V and 4 bases at J, with 8 bases in the middle. From germline, CDR1 is DFQATT and CDR2 SNEGSKA (reference sequence). CDR3 length: 11 residues. In DNA, the CDR3 is TGCAGTGCGTGGCAGCCAGATACGCAGTATTTT. This translates into CSAWQPDTQYF.

The J gene is TRBJ2-1, the V gene TRBV7-9, with a tentative D call TRBD2 (6 bases). Trimming left V 4 bases short and J 7 bases short, with 20 bases between. This CDR3 region has 16 residues. CDR1 SEHNR and CDR2 FQNEAQ come from the germline V gene (reference sequence). The CDR3 bases are TGTGCCAGCAGCTCATCTGACGGGAGTAAAGGGAATGAGCAGTTCTTC. It translates to CASSSSDGSKGNEQFF.

This clonotype was detected only a few times. The rearrangement joins TRBV20-1 to TRBJ2-1, with 8 bases aligning to TRBD2. Germline CDR1 reads DFQATT; CDR2 reads SNEGSKA (reference sequence). The CDR3 loop spans 17 amino acids. V lost 1 base and J lost 1; bases outside the gene matches: 9. The DNA for the CDR3 is TGCAGTGCTAGAGGAAAGAAAGCGGGAGAGTCCTACAATGAGCAGTTCTTC. This translates into CSARGKKAGESYNEQFF.

Here the CDR3 reads CASSDWDTGPLGQYF. The CDR3 nucleotides are TGTGCCAGCAGCGACTGGGACACCGGCCCCTTAGGGCAGTACTTC. The chain employs TRBV7-8 and TRBJ2-7, with a tentative D call TRBD1 (6 bases). V was clipped by 5 bases and J by 9 bases, with 23 bases between them. The CDR3 length is 15 residues. CDR1 is SGHVS, CDR2 FQNEAQ, per germline.

This clonotype was seen many times. The rearrangement links TRBV29-1 to TRBJ2-5, with 10 bases fitting TRBD1. Germline-derived CDR1 and CDR2 are SQVTM and ANQGSEA. V lost 6 bases to trimming and J lost 3 bases; unmatched junction nucleotides: 1. The CDR3 totals 12 residues. The CDR3 region has the DNA TGCAGCGTAGGGACAGGGGAAGAGACCCAGTACTTC. Translation gives CSVGTGEETQYF.

The sample holds a few counts of this clonotype. The J gene is TRBJ2-1, the V gene TRBV27; 9 bases align to TRBD2. This CDR3 region has 16 residues. The junction had 9 bases not matched to a gene; V was cut back by 1 base and J by 8 bases. Germline CDR1 is MNHEY and CDR2 is SMNVEV (reference sequence). CDR3 residues: CASSLLVAGGPHEQFF. The CDR3 coding sequence is TGTGCCAGCAGTTTATTGGTTGCGGGAGGGCCTCATGAGCAGTTCTTC.

The chain has TRBV25-1 and TRBJ2-7; the D is unclear. CDR1 and CDR2 from the germline V gene are MGHDK and SYGVNS. The V end lost 3 bases, the J end lost 4 bases, and 16 bases lay between the germline ends. This CDR3 region has 15 residues. CDR3 coding DNA: TGTGCCAGCAGTGATAGGGCTAATAGTAATTACGAGCAGTACTTC. This translates into CASSDRANSNYEQYF.

A few counts support this clonotype. This chain connects TRBV29-1 to TRBJ2-5; TRBD1 aligns across 7 bases. This CDR3 is built from 13 residues. CDR1 SQVTM and CDR2 ANQGSEA come from the germline V gene. Losses at the gene ends were 8 bases for V and 5 bases for J; bases not matched to a gene: 11. As DNA, the CDR3 is TGCAGCCTGTCAAGACAGGGTGGCGAGACCCAGTACTTC. Protein product: CSLSRQGGETQYF.

The gene calls are TRBV7-8 and TRBJ1-2, with D unclear. The CDR3 has 12 residues. Trimming shortened V by 2 bases and J by 11 bases, and 12 bases separated the two germline ends. From germline, CDR1 is SGHVS and CDR2 FQNEAQ. This CDR3 is CASSLTQLGYTF. The CDR3 DNA reads TGTGCCAGCAGCTTAACTCAGTTGGGATACACCTTC.

The chain combines TRBV18 with TRBJ2-1, with D unresolved. The CDR3 is made up of 13 amino acids. Per germline, CDR1 KGHSH and CDR2 LQKENI. V lost 7 bases and J lost 5, with 12 bases in between. The CDR3 loop is CASCNAPNNEQFF. As DNA, the CDR3 is TGTGCCAGCTGTAACGCCCCAAACAATGAGCAGTTCTTC.

The sample holds a few counts of this clonotype. The chain employs TRBV27 and TRBJ2-7; 7 nucleotides match TRBD1. The V segment lost 2 bases and the J segment 2 bases; nucleotides outside the gene matches: 3. The CDR3 is 14 residues long. The germline V gene has CDR1 MNHEY and CDR2 SMNVEV (reference sequence). The CDR3: CASSLGGQTYEQYF. CDR3 bases: TGTGCCAGCAGTTTAGGGGGACAGACCTACGAGCAGTACTTC.

This clonotype came up a few times. CDR3 nucleotide sequence: TGTGCCAGCAGTGCGAAGGCCCCCTACGAGCAGTACTTC. This gives the protein CASSAKAPYEQYF. The chain has TRBV27 and TRBJ2-7; D unclear. Trimming shortened V by 5 bases and J by 2 bases, and 10 bases separated the two germline ends. This CDR3 contains 13 residues. CDR1 and CDR2 (germline): MNHEY, SMNVEV (reference sequence).

CDR3 in amino acids: CASSSGRVTGGRPTNTGELFF. In DNA, the CDR3 is TGTGCCAGCAGTTCCGGACGGGTGACAGGGGGCCGGCCAACGAACACCGGGGAGCTGTTTTTT. The rearrangement links TRBV12-3 or TRBV12-4 to TRBJ2-2; 10 bases map to TRBD1. The CDR3 totals 21 residues. The trim removed 4 bases at V and 0 bases at J, leaving 17 bases unmatched.

The J gene is TRBJ2-2, the V gene TRBV6-2 or TRBV6-3; 7 bases align to TRBD1. The V segment lost 6 bases and the J segment 1 base; nucleotides outside the gene matches: 8. The CDR3 extends over 16 amino acids. Looked up from germline, CDR1 is MNHEY and CDR2 is SVGEGT. CDR3 coding DNA: TGTGCCAGCAGAACTCCGGGACAGAGGAACACCGGGGAGCTGTTTTTT. It is translated as CASRTPGQRNTGELFF.

A few counts support this clonotype. V gene TRBV6-5 combines with J gene TRBJ2-7; 11 bases match TRBD2. The V gene end was trimmed by 2 bases and the J gene end by 2 bases; junction bases not matched to a gene: 11. Looked up from germline, CDR1 is MNHEY and CDR2 is SVGAGI. This CDR3 comprises 18 residues. For the CDR3, the DNA is TGTGCCAGCAGTTACGTAGCGGGAGGGGCCTTTGGTCCCTACGAGCAGTACTTC. Protein: CASSYVAGGAFGPYEQYF.

The table lists this clonotype with a few counts. This chain uses TRBV20-1 with TRBJ1-1; 7 nucleotides agree with TRBD1. Germline V gene sequence: CDR1 DFQATT, CDR2 SNEGSKA (reference sequence). This CDR3 region has 14 residues. V was pared by 3 bases and J by 1 base, with 5 bases of the junction left unmatched. CDR3 DNA: TGCAGTGCTAGGTCCGGGACAGCGAACACTGAAGCTTTCTTT. This translates into CSARSGTANTEAFF.

The chain links TRBV7-3 to TRBJ2-5; TRBD1 might be the D (5 bases). Germline lookup yields CDR1 SGHTA and CDR2 FQGTGA. V lost 0 bases, J lost 5 bases, and 10 bases lay in between. This CDR3 region has 14 residues. The DNA for the CDR3 is TGTGCCAGCAGCTTAACGCCAGGGATGGAGACCCAGTACTTC. Its protein is CASSLTPGMETQYF.

This clonotype was counted at least ten times. V and J are TRBV10-2 and TRBJ2-3; 10 bases match TRBD2. This CDR3 has 14 residues. Germline CDR1 is WSHSY and CDR2 is SAAADI. Trimming at V came to 7 bases and at J to 4 bases, leaving 5 bases not matched to a gene. DNA for the CDR3: TGCGCCAGCACCAGCGGGAGGGCCCCAGATACGCAGTATTTT. This encodes CASTSGRAPDTQYF.

This clonotype was counted only a few times. This chain connects TRBV4-2 to TRBJ2-1; 11 bases map to TRBD2. The V segment lost 6 bases and the J segment 4 bases; nucleotides outside the gene matches: 8. The CDR3 sequence is 16 residues long. Germline V lookup: CDR1 LGHNA, CDR2 YNFKEQ. The chain's CDR3 is CASSSTSGNQYNEQFF. Here the CDR3 DNA reads TGTGCCAGCAGTTCGACTAGCGGGAACCAATACAATGAGCAGTTCTTC.

V is TRBV18 and J is TRBJ1-1; D is unresolved. There are 12 residues in the CDR3. V lost 6 bases and J lost 6, with 11 bases in between. Looked up from germline, CDR1 is KGHSH and CDR2 is LQKENI. The CDR3 loop is CASSSGGAEAFF. Written as DNA, the CDR3 is TGTGCCAGCTCCTCCGGCGGGGCTGAAGCTTTCTTT.

The rearrangement uses TRBV5-4 and TRBJ2-5; no firm D call. The CDR3 is 15 residues long. V was cut by 4 bases and J by 5 bases, with 18 bases left in between. The germline gives CDR1 SGHNT, CDR2 YYREEE (reference sequence). The CDR3 protein is CASSKTSALGETQYF. The CDR3 DNA reads as TGTGCCAGCAGCAAGACCAGTGCCCTCGGGGAGACCCAGTACTTC.

This clonotype was seen only a few times. This rearrangement joins TRBV9 to TRBJ2-3; the match to TRBD1 covers 9 bases. Germline V gene data show CDR1 as SGDLS and CDR2 as YYNGEE. This CDR3 has 15 amino acids. V trimming: 7 bases; J trimming: 3 bases; junction bases outside the gene matches: 9. DNA for the CDR3: TGTGCCAGCGATACCACAGGGGGCCAGACAGATACGCAGTATTTT. Protein product: CASDTTGGQTDTQYF.

A few counts support this clonotype. The V and J genes are TRBV7-9 and TRBJ2-7; D possibly corresponds to TRBD2 (5 bases). Germline CDR1 reads SEHNR; CDR2 reads FQNEAQ (reference sequence). Trimming cost V 1 base and J 6 bases, with 16 bases left between them. This CDR3 spans 15 amino acids. CDR3 protein: CASSLGSFEGAEQYF. CDR3 DNA sequence: TGTGCCAGCAGCTTAGGTTCGTTCGAGGGCGCCGAGCAGTACTTC. The whole variable domain, remainder taken from reference TRBV7-9 and TRBJ2-7, is DTGVSQNPRHKITKRGQNVTFRCDPISEHNRLYWYRQTLGQGPEFLTYFQNEAQLEKSRLLSDRFSAERPKGSFSTLEIQRTEQGDSAMYLCASSLGSFEGAEQYFGPGTRLTVT.

DNA of the CDR3: TGCAGTGCTAGAGACCTAGCGGTATCCTACGAGCAGTACTTC. Translated: CSARDLAVSYEQYF. This rearrangement joins TRBV20-1 to TRBJ2-7; 7 bases agree with TRBD2. CDR3 length equals 14 residues. V lost 0 bases, J lost 1 base, and 3 bases stayed unmatched. Germline CDR1 DFQATT, CDR2 SNEGSKA (reference sequence).

The chain carries TRBV7-2 and TRBJ1-5; perhaps TRBD1 as D (5 bases). V shed 4 bases and J shed 8 bases, with 15 bases lying between them. The germline gives CDR1 SGHTA, CDR2 FQGNSA. CDR3 length equals 14 residues. CDR3 sequence (DNA): TGTGCCAGCAGCTCCGGTGGGGGTTCCAAGCCCCAGCATTTT. This codes for CASSSGGGSKPQHF.

The chain has TRBV6-2 or TRBV6-3 and TRBJ2-1; 7 bases are a match to TRBD1. Germline V gene sequence: CDR1 MNHEY, CDR2 SVGEGT. The CDR3 extends over 13 amino acids. The V segment lost 11 bases and the J segment 4 bases; nucleotides outside the gene matches: 8. DNA of the CDR3: TGTGCCTGTCGACAGGGTGTGTACAATGAGCAGTTCTTC. Translation gives CACRQGVYNEQFF.

This clonotype occurred many times. CDR3: CASSTSGAYEQYF. CDR3 DNA: TGCGCCAGCTCCACGTCCGGAGCCTACGAGCAGTACTTC. V usage is TRBV5-1 and J usage is TRBJ2-7, with D unclear. The V and J ends lost 7 bases and 2 bases respectively, with 13 bases between them. The CDR3 runs 13 residues. Germline V gives CDR1 SGHRS, CDR2 YFSETQ.

This clonotype has more than one count but fewer than ten. The V gene is TRBV6-1, the J gene TRBJ1-2; 7 bases align to TRBD1. The CDR3 covers 13 residues. Germline CDR1 is MNHNS and CDR2 is SASEGT. V lost 8 bases, J lost 7 bases, and 10 bases stayed unmatched. CDR3 residues: CASSRDSGSGYTF. The CDR3 nucleotides are TGTGCCAGCTCCCGGGACAGCGGATCTGGCTACACCTTC.

This clonotype showed up just a few times. The CDR3: CATSDLIEQFF. In nucleotides, the CDR3 is TGTGCCACCAGTGATTTAATTGAGCAGTTCTTC. V is TRBV24-1 and J is TRBJ2-1, with unresolved D. Trimming left V 1 base short and J 9 bases short, with 3 bases between. CDR1 and CDR2 from the germline V gene are KGHDR and SFDVKD. The CDR3 loop spans 11 amino acids.

This clonotype was observed a few times. The genes are TRBV10-3 and TRBJ1-6; TRBD1 aligns across 12 bases. Germline V gives CDR1 ENHRY, CDR2 SYGVKD. The CDR3 loop spans 16 amino acids. The V gene end was trimmed by 4 bases and the J gene end by 10 bases; junction bases not matched to a gene: 8. CDR3 amino acids: CAISVRDRGQESPLHF. In DNA form, the CDR3 reads TGTGCCATCAGTGTACGGGACAGGGGGCAAGAATCACCCCTCCACTTT.